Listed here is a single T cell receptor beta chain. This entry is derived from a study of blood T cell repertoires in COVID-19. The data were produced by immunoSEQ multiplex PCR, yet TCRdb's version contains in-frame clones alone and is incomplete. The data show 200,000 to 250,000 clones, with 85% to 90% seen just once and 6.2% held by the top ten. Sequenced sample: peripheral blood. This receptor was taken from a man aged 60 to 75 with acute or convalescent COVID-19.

The CDR3 loop reads CASSLGGGVYEQYF. CDR3 bases: TGTGCCAGCAGTTTAGGGGGAGGGGTCTACGAGCAGTACTTC. J is TRBJ2-7 and V is TRBV6-2 or TRBV6-3; D is perhaps TRBD2 (7 bases). The germline CDR1 and CDR2 sequences are MNHEY and SVGEGT. V was shortened by 4 bases and J by 3 bases, with 13 bases between the two germline ends. CDR3 length equals 14 residues.